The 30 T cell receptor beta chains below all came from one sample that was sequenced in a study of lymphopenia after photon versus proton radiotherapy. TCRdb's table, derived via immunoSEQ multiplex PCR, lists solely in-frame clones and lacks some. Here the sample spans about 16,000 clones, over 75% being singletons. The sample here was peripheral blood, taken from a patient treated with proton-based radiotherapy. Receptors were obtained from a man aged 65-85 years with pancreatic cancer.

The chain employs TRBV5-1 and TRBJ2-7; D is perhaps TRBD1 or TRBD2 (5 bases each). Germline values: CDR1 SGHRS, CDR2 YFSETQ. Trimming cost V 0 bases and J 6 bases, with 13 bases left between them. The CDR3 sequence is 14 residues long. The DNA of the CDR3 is TGCGCCAGCAGCTTGGAAGAGGGACGGCGCGAGCAGTACTTC. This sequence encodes CASSLEEGRREQYF.

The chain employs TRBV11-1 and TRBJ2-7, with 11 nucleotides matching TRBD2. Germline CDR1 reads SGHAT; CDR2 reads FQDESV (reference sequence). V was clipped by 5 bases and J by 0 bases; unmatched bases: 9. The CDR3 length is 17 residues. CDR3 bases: TGTGCCAGCAGCAAACTAGCGGGAGAGTGGAGCTCCTACGAGCAGTACTTC. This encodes CASSKLAGEWSSYEQYF.

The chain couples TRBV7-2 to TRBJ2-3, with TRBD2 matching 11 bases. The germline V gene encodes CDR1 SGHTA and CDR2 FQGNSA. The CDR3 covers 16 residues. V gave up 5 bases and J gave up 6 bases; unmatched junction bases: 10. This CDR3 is CASSAVAGGAVDTQYF. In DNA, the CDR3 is TGTGCCAGCAGCGCGGTAGCGGGAGGGGCCGTCGATACGCAGTATTTT.

CDR3 coding DNA: TGTGCCAGCAGTTACTCAAAGGGATCCTATGGCTACACCTTC. Its translation: CASSYSKGSYGYTF. The chain links TRBV6-5 to TRBJ1-2; D not resolved. The V end was cut by 0 bases, the J end by 4 bases, with 9 bases between. The CDR3 covers 14 residues. The germline V gene encodes CDR1 MNHEY and CDR2 SVGAGI.

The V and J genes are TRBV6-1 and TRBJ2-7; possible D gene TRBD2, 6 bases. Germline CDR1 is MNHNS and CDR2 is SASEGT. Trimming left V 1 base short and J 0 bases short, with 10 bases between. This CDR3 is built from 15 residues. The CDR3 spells CASSEEPGGSYEQYF. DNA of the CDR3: TGTGCCAGCAGTGAAGAACCCGGGGGCTCCTACGAGCAGTACTTC.

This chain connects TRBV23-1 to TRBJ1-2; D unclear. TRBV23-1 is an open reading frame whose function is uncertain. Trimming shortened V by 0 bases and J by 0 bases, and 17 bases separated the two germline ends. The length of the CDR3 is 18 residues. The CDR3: CASSQSITPRRSNYGYTF. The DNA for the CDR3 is TGCGCCAGCAGTCAATCAATAACGCCCCGGCGTTCTAACTATGGCTACACCTTC.

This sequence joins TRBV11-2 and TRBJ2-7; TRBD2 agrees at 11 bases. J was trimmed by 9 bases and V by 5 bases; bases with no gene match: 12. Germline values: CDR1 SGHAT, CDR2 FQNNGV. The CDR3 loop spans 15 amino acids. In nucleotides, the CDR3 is TGTGCCAGCAGCGCAGGGACTAGCGGAGCCGTTGGGCAGTACTTC. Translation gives CASSAGTSGAVGQYF.

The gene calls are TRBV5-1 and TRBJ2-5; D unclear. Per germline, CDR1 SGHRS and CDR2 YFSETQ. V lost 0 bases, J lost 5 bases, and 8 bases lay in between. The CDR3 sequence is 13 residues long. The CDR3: CASSLGVEETQYF. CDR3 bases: TGCGCCAGCAGCTTGGGCGTGGAGGAGACCCAGTACTTC.

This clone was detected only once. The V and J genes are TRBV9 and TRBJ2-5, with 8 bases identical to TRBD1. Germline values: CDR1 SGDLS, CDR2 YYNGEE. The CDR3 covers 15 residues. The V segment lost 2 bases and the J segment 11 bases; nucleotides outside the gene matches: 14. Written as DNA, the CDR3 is TGTGCCAGCAGCGTGCTGGACAGGGAGTTTGGAGAGCAGTACTTC. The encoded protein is CASSVLDREFGEQYF.

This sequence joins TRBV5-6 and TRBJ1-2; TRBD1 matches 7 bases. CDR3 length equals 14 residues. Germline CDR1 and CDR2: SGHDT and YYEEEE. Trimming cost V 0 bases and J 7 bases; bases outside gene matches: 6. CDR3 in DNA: TGTGCCAGCAGCTTGGCCAGGGGGGTGATTGGCTACACCTTC. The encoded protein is CASSLARGVIGYTF. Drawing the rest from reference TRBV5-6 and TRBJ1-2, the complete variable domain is DAGVTQSPTHLIKTRGQQVTLRCSPKSGHDTVSWYQQALGQGPQFIFQYYEEEERQRGNFPDRFSGHQFPNYSSELNVNALLLGDSALYLCASSLARGVIGYTFGSGTRLTVV.

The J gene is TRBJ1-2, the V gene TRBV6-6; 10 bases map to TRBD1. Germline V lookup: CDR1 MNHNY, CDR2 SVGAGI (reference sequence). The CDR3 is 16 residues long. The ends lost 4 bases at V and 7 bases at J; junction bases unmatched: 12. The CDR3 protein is CASSLDRGHLSGGYTF. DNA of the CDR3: TGTGCCAGCAGTTTAGACAGGGGGCACCTCTCAGGTGGCTACACCTTC.

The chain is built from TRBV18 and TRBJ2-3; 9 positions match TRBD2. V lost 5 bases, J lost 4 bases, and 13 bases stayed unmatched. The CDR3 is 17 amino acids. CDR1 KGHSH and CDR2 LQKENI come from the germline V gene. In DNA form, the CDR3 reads TGTGCCAGCTCAACGACCTTAGCGGGAGTCTTGGCAGATACGCAGTATTTT. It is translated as CASSTTLAGVLADTQYF.

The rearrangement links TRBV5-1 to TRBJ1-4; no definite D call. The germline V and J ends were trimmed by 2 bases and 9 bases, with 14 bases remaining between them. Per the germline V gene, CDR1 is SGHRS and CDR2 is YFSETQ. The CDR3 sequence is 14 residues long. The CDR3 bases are TGCGCCAGCAGCTTAGAGGCCTCGAATAAAAAACTGTTTTTT. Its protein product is CASSLEASNKKLFF.

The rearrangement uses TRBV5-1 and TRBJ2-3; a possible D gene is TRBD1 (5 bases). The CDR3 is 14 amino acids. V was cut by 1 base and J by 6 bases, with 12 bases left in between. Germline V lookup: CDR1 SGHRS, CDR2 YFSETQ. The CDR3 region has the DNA TGCGCCAGCAGCTTGCAGCAGGGCGCCGATACGCAGTATTTT. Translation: CASSLQQGADTQYF.

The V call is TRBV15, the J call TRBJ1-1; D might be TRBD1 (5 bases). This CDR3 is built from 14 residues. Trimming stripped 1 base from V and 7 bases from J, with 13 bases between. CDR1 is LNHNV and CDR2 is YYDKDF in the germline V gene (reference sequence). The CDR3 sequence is CATSRVLGPGEAFF. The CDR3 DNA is TGTGCCACCAGCAGAGTTCTGGGACCCGGTGAAGCTTTCTTT.

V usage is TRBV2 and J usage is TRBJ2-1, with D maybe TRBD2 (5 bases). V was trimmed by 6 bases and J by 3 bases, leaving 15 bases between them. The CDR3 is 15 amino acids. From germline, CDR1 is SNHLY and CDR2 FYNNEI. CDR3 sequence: CASSKGLILYNEQFF. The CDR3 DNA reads TGTGCCAGCAGCAAAGGACTCATACTCTACAATGAGCAGTTCTTC.

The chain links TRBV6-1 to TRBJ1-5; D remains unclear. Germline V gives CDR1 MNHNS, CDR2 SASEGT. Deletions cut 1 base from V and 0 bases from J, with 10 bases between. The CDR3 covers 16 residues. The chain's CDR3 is CASSEVTAYSNQPQHF. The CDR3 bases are TGTGCCAGCAGTGAAGTAACAGCCTATAGCAATCAGCCCCAGCATTTT.

The CDR3 here is CASSLSDRALYNEKLFF. CDR3 nucleotide sequence: TGTGCCAGCAGCTTATCTGACAGGGCGTTGTATAATGAAAAACTGTTTTTT. V usage is TRBV7-9 and J usage is TRBJ1-4; 7 nucleotides align to TRBD1. Unmatched junction bases numbered 10, after V lost 2 bases and J lost 4 bases. The CDR3 covers 17 residues. Looked up from germline, CDR1 is SEHNR and CDR2 is FQNEAQ (reference sequence).

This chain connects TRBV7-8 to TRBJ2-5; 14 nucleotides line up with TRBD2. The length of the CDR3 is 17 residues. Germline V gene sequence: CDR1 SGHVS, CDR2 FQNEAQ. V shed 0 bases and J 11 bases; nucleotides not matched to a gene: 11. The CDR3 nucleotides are TGTGCCAGCAGCTTAGCCTACGGGACTAGCGGGAGTTTAGAGCAGTACTTC. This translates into CASSLAYGTSGSLEQYF.

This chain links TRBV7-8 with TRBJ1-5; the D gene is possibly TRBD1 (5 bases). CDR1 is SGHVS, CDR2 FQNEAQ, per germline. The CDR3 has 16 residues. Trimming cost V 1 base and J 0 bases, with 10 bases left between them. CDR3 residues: CASSLGRVSSNQPQHF. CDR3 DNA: TGTGCCAGCAGCTTAGGCAGGGTCTCTAGCAATCAGCCCCAGCATTTT. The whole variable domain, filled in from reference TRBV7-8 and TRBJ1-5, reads GAGVSQSPRYKVAKRGQDVALRCDPISGHVSLFWYQQALGQGPEFLTYFQNEAQLDKSGLPSDRFFAERPEGSVSTLKIQRTQQEDSAVYLCASSLGRVSSNQPQHFGDGTRLSIL.

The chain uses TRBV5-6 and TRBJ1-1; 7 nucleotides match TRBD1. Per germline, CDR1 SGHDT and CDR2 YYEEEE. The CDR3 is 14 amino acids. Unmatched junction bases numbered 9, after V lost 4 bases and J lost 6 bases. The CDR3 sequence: CASSHRGTRPEAFF. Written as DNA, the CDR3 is TGTGCCAGCAGCCACAGGGGCACTAGACCTGAAGCTTTCTTT.

CDR3 sequence: CASSLGTGGSGTDTQYF. The CDR3, as DNA: TGTGCCAGCAGCTTAGGGACAGGGGGCTCGGGCACAGATACGCAGTATTTT. The chain carries TRBV7-8 and TRBJ2-3, with TRBD1 matching over 11 bases. The CDR3 loop spans 17 amino acids. Germline CDR1 is SGHVS and CDR2 is FQNEAQ. The junction had 4 bases not matched to a gene; V was cut back by 1 base and J by 1 base.

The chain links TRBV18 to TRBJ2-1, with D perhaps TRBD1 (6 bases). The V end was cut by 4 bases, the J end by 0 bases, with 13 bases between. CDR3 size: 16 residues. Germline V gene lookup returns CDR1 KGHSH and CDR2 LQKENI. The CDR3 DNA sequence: TGTGCCAGCTCACGCGACAGGTTGAGCTCCTACAATGAGCAGTTCTTC. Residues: CASSRDRLSSYNEQFF.

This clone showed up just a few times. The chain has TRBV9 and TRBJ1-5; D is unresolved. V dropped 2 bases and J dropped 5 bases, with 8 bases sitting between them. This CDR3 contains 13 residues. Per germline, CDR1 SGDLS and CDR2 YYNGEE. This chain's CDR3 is CASSVSPDQPQHF. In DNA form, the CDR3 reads TGTGCCAGCAGCGTGAGCCCCGATCAGCCCCAGCATTTT.

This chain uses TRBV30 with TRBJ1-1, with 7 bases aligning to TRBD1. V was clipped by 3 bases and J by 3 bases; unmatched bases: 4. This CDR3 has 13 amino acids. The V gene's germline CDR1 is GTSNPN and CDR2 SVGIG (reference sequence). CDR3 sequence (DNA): TGTGCCTGGAGGCTACAGGGGTACACTGAAGCTTTCTTT. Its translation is CAWRLQGYTEAFF.

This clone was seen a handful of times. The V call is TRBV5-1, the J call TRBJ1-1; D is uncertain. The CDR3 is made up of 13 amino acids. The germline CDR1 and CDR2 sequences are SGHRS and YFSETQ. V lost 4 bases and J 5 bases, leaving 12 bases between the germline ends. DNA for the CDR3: TGCGCCAGCAGCATCGGGTTAGTAACTGAAGCTTTCTTT. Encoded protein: CASSIGLVTEAFF.

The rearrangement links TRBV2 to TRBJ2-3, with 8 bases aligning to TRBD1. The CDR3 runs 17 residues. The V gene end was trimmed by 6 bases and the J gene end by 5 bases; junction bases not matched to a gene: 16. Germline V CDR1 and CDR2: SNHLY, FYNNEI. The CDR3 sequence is CASSRRGDRQRGDTQYF. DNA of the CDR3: TGTGCCAGCAGCCGGAGGGGGGACAGGCAACGGGGAGATACGCAGTATTTT. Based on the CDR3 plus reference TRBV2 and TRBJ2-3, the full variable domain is EPEVTQTPSHQVTQMGQEVILRCVPISNHLYFYWYRQILGQKVEFLVSFYNNEISEKSEIFDDQFSVERPDGSNFTLKIRSTKLEDSAMYFCASSRRGDRQRGDTQYFGPGTRLTVL.

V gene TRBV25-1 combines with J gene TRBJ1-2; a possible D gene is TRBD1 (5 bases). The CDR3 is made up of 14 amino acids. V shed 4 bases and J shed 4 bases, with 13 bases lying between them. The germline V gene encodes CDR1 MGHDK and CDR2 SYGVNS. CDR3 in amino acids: CASSGSTGVYGYTF. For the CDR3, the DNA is TGTGCCAGCAGTGGGTCCACAGGAGTCTATGGCTACACCTTC.

DNA for the CDR3: TGTGCCAGTAGTCTAGGGTCGGCGAGGACTGAAGCTTTCTTT. It is translated as CASSLGSARTEAFF. The V call is TRBV19, the J call TRBJ1-1, with no clear D. Germline-derived CDR1 and CDR2 are LNHDA and SQIVND (reference sequence). The CDR3 contains 14 residues. Between the trimmed V and J ends, which lost 5 bases and 5 bases, there was a span of 15 bases. Filled out from reference TRBV19 and TRBJ1-1, the complete variable domain reads DGGITQSPKYLFRKEGQNVTLSCEQNLNHDAMYWYRQDPGQGLRLIYYSQIVNDFQKGDIAEGYSVSREKKESFPLTVTSAQKNPTAFYLCASSLGSARTEAFFGQGTRLTVV.

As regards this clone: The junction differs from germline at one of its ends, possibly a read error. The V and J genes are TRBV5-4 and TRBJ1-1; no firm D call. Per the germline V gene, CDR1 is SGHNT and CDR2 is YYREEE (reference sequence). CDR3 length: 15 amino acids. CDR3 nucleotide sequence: TGTGCCAGCAGCTTGGCCGGGATGCGGAACATTGAAGCTTTCTTT. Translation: CASSLAGMRNIEAFF.